This T cell receptor (beta chain) derives from a study of regulatory T cells in long-lasting Graves disease. Both iRepertoire HTBI primers and Arm-PCR of CDR3 regions were used to build the TCR beta libraries. TCRdb re-called the multiplex PCR reads through MiXCR, storing one row per CDR3 protein. Found here are some 490,000 distinct CDR3 sequences, around 12% of them singletons; the top ten hold about 8.3%. Time point specified: newly diagnosed GD, antithyroid drugs for less than 3 months. Following extraction of RNA from PBMCs, that RNA was used to make the TCR library. Germline V gives CDR1 SQVTM, CDR2 ANQGSEA. Trimming cost V 5 bases and J 2 bases, with 18 bases left between them. The CDR3 sequence is 15 residues long. This clonotype was detected ten times or more. The target antigen is unknown. Points from the study as a whole: TCR diversity was lower in persistent Graves' patients than in newly diagnosed ones. Persistent disease preferred TRBV28, TRBJ1-2 and TRBJ2-5; new disease, TRBV20-1 and TRBJ2-1.

This same sample was also taken into another study, of T cells in Graves' hyperthyroidism and ophthalmopathy. That investigation notes: A first-round RT-PCR of the TCR CDR3 used the HTBI primer set. Among clonotypes expanded in thyroid above 0.001, most were also found in blood.

The chain couples TRBV29-1 to TRBJ2-5, with TRBD2 as a possible D gene (7 bases). Sequences were derived from peripheral blood mononuclear cells (PBMCs), sampled at new diagnosis, from a patient treated with antithyroid drugs. This clonotype originated in a woman aged 25 to 39 with Graves disease. In DNA, the CDR3 is TGCAGCGTTAGACGGTCGGGGGGCGTGCAAGAGACCCAGTACTTC. The encoded protein is CSVRRSGGVQETQYF.